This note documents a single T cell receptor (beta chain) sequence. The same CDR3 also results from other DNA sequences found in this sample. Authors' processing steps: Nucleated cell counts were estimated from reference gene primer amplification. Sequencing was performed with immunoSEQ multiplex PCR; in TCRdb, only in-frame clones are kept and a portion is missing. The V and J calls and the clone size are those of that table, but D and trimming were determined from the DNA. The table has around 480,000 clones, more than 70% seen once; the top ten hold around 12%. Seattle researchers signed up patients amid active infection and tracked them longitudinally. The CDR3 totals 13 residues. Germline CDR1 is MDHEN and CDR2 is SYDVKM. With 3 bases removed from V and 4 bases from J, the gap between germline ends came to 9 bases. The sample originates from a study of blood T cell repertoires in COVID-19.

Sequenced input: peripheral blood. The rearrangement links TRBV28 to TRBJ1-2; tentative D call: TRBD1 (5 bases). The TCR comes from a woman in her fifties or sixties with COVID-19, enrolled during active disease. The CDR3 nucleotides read TGTGCCAGCAGTTTTCCGGGGGGCTATGGCTACACCTTC. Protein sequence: CASSFPGGYGYTF.